Below, 23 T cell receptor beta chains from the same sample are listed, as sequenced in a study of T cell repertoires and Cas9 in healthy adults. Using immunoSEQ multiplex PCR, the repertoire was profiled, and TCRdb retains in-frame clones only, with some absent. Of about 15,000 clones in the sample, about 89% were seen once. Sequencing was done on a sample of Tregs (CD4+, CD25+, CD127-, CD137-, CD154-) from PBMCs; culture status not recorded. These receptors came from a human donor in good health.

The chain is built from TRBV7-9 and TRBJ1-2; tentative D call: TRBD1 (5 bases). V was trimmed by 1 base and J by 0 bases, leaving 9 bases between them. CDR1 SEHNR and CDR2 FQNEAQ come from the germline V gene (reference sequence). The CDR3 is made up of 15 amino acids. The DNA for the CDR3 is TGTGCCAGCAGCTTAGGGGGCGGAGCTAACTATGGCTACACCTTC. This codes for CASSLGGGANYGYTF.

On this clone: Relative to the germline gene, one junction end is altered; a read error may explain this. J is TRBJ1-1 and V is TRBV5-4; TRBD1 matches at 9 bases. This CDR3 is built from 19 residues. Germline V gives CDR1 SGHNT, CDR2 YYREEE (reference sequence). CDR3 region: CASSFNSGTGKGLNAEAFF. The CDR3 nucleotides are TGTGCCAGCAGCTTCAATTCCGGGACAGGGAAGGGCTTGAACGCTGAAGCTTTCTTT.

V is TRBV6-1 and J is TRBJ1-5; no definite D call. Germline V gene lookup returns CDR1 MNHNS and CDR2 SASEGT. Trimming took off 2 bases at V and 6 bases at J, with 8 bases between the two ends. This CDR3 has 13 amino acids. The CDR3 protein is CASSEQDSQPQHF. CDR3 nucleotide sequence: TGTGCCAGCAGTGAACAGGATAGTCAGCCCCAGCATTTT.

This chain links TRBV7-2 with TRBJ1-2, with D perhaps TRBD1 (6 bases). CDR1 SGHTA and CDR2 FQGNSA come from the germline V gene. This CDR3 has 15 residues. The V gene lost 3 bases and the J gene lost 0 bases, with 11 bases spanning the gap. In nucleotides, the CDR3 is TGTGCCAGCAGCTTCACAGGGACTACTAACTATGGCTACACCTTC. Protein: CASSFTGTTNYGYTF.

This clone has more than one count but fewer than ten. The CDR3 here is CATRRTGSYEQYF. Here the CDR3 DNA reads TGTGCCACCAGACGGACGGGCTCCTACGAGCAGTACTTC. The V call is TRBV15, the J call TRBJ2-7, with unresolved D. V shed 6 bases and J shed 0 bases, with 9 bases lying between them. This CDR3 spans 13 amino acids. Germline V gene lookup returns CDR1 LNHNV and CDR2 YYDKDF (reference sequence).

The chain uses TRBV11-2 and TRBJ2-5, with 10 bases that match TRBD1. This CDR3 spans 15 amino acids. Germline lookup yields CDR1 SGHAT and CDR2 FQNNGV. The V gene end was trimmed by 3 bases and the J gene end by 11 bases; junction bases not matched to a gene: 12. The CDR3 spells CASSLIGTGEFWQYF. DNA for the CDR3: TGTGCCAGCAGCTTGATCGGGACAGGGGAGTTTTGGCAGTACTTC.

The chain couples TRBV30 to TRBJ1-1; weak D call: TRBD1 (5 bases). From germline, CDR1 is GTSNPN and CDR2 SVGIG (reference sequence). Trimming left V 2 bases short and J 5 bases short, with 12 bases between. The CDR3 length is 13 residues. The CDR3 DNA is TGTGCCTGGAGTTGGGGGGGTGGAACTGAAGCTTTCTTT. As protein: CAWSWGGGTEAFF. Looking up the rest from reference TRBV30 and TRBJ1-1 gives the full variable domain: SQTIHQWPATLVQPVGSPLSLECTVEGTSNPNLYWYRQAAGRGLQLLFYSVGIGQISSEVPQNLSASRPQDRQFILSSKKLLLSDSGFYLCAWSWGGGTEAFFGQGTRLTVV.

The CDR3 here is CASSLEARLTEAFF. The DNA of the CDR3 is TGCGCCAGCAGCTTGGAGGCCCGGTTAACTGAAGCTTTCTTT. V usage is TRBV5-1 and J usage is TRBJ1-1, with D uncertain. This CDR3 contains 14 residues. Germline V gene data show CDR1 as SGHRS and CDR2 as YFSETQ. Trimming removed 0 bases from V and 5 bases from J, with 11 bases in between.

The genes are TRBV4-1 and TRBJ1-5; perhaps TRBD1 as D (5 bases). Trimming stripped 3 bases from V and 6 bases from J, with 18 bases between. The CDR3 is 16 residues long. Germline CDR1 is MGHRA and CDR2 is YSYEKL. CDR3 in amino acids: CASSQARGVASQPQHF. The CDR3 DNA follows: TGCGCCAGCAGCCAGGCTAGGGGAGTAGCGAGTCAGCCCCAGCATTTT.

CDR3 in amino acids: CASSFGPGTLYNEQFF. In DNA form, the CDR3 reads TGTGCCAGCAGTTTCGGACCCGGGACGCTATACAATGAGCAGTTCTTC. J is TRBJ2-1 and V is TRBV27, with D possibly being TRBD1 or TRBD2 (5 bases each). Germline CDR1 reads MNHEY; CDR2 reads SMNVEV (reference sequence). CDR3 length: 16 residues. V dropped 3 bases and J dropped 4 bases, with 16 bases sitting between them.

This chain links TRBV5-1 with TRBJ2-7; a possible D gene is TRBD1 (5 bases). Trimming stripped 3 bases from V and 4 bases from J, with 17 bases between. The CDR3 extends over 15 amino acids. Germline V gene lookup returns CDR1 SGHRS and CDR2 YFSETQ. CDR3 sequence (DNA): TGCGCCAGCAGCTCAACCGCGGACATGCTGTACGAGCAGTACTTC. This gives the protein CASSSTADMLYEQYF.

This chain joins TRBV15 and TRBJ2-2, with 7 positions matching TRBD1. The CDR3 is made up of 15 amino acids. The V gene's germline CDR1 is LNHNV and CDR2 YYDKDF (reference sequence). V lost 0 bases, J lost 6 bases, and 4 bases stayed unmatched. The CDR3 DNA reads TGTGCCACCAGCAGAGAAAACAGGGGAGCCGGGGAGCTGTTTTTT. Residues: CATSRENRGAGELFF.

The genes are TRBV6-1 and TRBJ2-7, with D uncertain. Germline CDR1 and CDR2: MNHNS and SASEGT. This CDR3 has 12 amino acids. V lost 6 bases to trimming and J lost 3 bases, with 9 bases between them. CDR3: CASRPYFYEQYF. CDR3 bases: TGTGCCAGCAGGCCCTACTTCTACGAGCAGTACTTC.

The V call is TRBV18, the J call TRBJ2-1; 7 bases are a match to TRBD2. V lost 3 bases, J lost 2 bases, and 7 bases stayed unmatched. Germline CDR1 reads KGHSH; CDR2 reads LQKENI. The CDR3 sequence is 16 residues long. CDR3 protein: CASSPNTSAAYNEQFF. For the CDR3, the DNA is TGTGCCAGCTCACCCAATACTAGCGCGGCCTACAATGAGCAGTTCTTC.

This rearrangement joins TRBV29-1 to TRBJ2-4, with D uncertain. V was cut by 0 bases and J by 8 bases, with 14 bases left in between. Germline CDR1 reads SQVTM; CDR2 reads ANQGSEA. The CDR3 consists of 14 residues. CDR3 sequence: CSVEECRVRDIQYF. In DNA, the CDR3 is TGCAGCGTTGAAGAATGTAGGGTACGGGACATTCAGTACTTC.

The CDR3 DNA reads as TGTGCCAGCAGTTTATCGTGGAAGGGCACTGAAGCTTTCTTT. It encodes CASSLSWKGTEAFF. This chain links TRBV27 with TRBJ1-1; D gene uncertain. The CDR3 runs to 14 residues. Germline V gives CDR1 MNHEY, CDR2 SMNVEV (reference sequence). Trimming left V 0 bases short and J 4 bases short, with 9 bases between.

This chain joins TRBV7-9 and TRBJ2-7; D is undetermined. This CDR3 is built from 13 residues. V lost 6 bases and J 5 bases, leaving 14 bases between the germline ends. Germline values: CDR1 SEHNR, CDR2 FQNEAQ (reference sequence). The CDR3: CASRDELRNEQYF. The CDR3 DNA reads as TGTGCCAGCAGGGACGAACTGCGGAACGAGCAGTACTTC.

The chain has TRBV7-9 and TRBJ1-2, with a weak D call TRBD1 (6 bases). The CDR3 extends over 14 amino acids. Germline values: CDR1 SEHNR, CDR2 FQNEAQ (reference sequence). The V gene lost 2 bases and the J gene lost 4 bases, with 11 bases spanning the gap. The CDR3 here is CASSLPGASYGYTF. CDR3 nucleotide sequence: TGTGCCAGCAGCTTACCAGGGGCCTCCTATGGCTACACCTTC. Supplemented by reference TRBV7-9 and TRBJ1-2, the full variable domain reads DTGVSQNPRHKITKRGQNVTFRCDPISEHNRLYWYRQTLGQGPEFLTYFQNEAQLEKSRLLSDRFSAERPKGSFSTLEIQRTEQGDSAMYLCASSLPGASYGYTFGSGTRLTVV.

The chain carries TRBV7-6 and TRBJ1-5; D is perhaps TRBD1 (6 bases). This CDR3 is built from 13 residues. The V end was cut by 2 bases, the J end by 7 bases, with 9 bases between. Germline V gene sequence: CDR1 SGHVS, CDR2 FNYEAQ. CDR3 nucleotide sequence: TGTGCCAGCAGCTTACTCAGGGGCCAGCCCCAGCATTTT. Its protein is CASSLLRGQPQHF.

The chain is built from TRBV21-1 and TRBJ1-3; the table's D call, TRBD1, has no DNA check behind it. TRBV21-1 is noted as a pseudogene. The CDR3 spans 19 residues. As DNA, the CDR3 is TGTGCCAGCAGCAAAAAAAGGGAGGGGACAGGGGAATCAGGAAACACCATATATTTT. Residues: CASSKKREGTGESGNTIYF.

This sequence joins TRBV6-5 and TRBJ1-1; tentatively, D is TRBD1 (6 bases). The CDR3 runs 14 residues. Germline-derived CDR1 and CDR2 are MNHEY and SVGAGI. The germline V and J ends were trimmed by 6 bases and 4 bases, with 15 bases remaining between them. The DNA for the CDR3 is TGTGCCAGCAGCCTGCCCAGGGGTACCACTGAAGCTTTCTTT. It translates to CASSLPRGTTEAFF.

V gene TRBV9 combines with J gene TRBJ2-1; a possible D gene is TRBD2 (5 bases). V gave up 4 bases and J gave up 3 bases, with 11 bases separating them. Per the germline V gene, CDR1 is SGDLS and CDR2 is YYNGEE. The CDR3 is 14 residues long. The CDR3: CASSPLASYNEQFF. The DNA of the CDR3 is TGTGCCAGCAGCCCCCTAGCCAGCTACAATGAGCAGTTCTTC.

The chain uses TRBV9 and TRBJ1-2, with TRBD1 identical over 7 bases. This CDR3 comprises 15 residues. Germline loops: CDR1 SGDLS, CDR2 YYNGEE. V was pared by 2 bases and J by 4 bases, with 8 bases of the junction left unmatched. The CDR3 DNA sequence: TGTGCCAGCAGCGTCGGATCCGGGACAGCCTATGGCTACACCTTC. It encodes CASSVGSGTAYGYTF.